This T cell receptor beta chain was identified in a study of spatial heterogeneity in lung cancer. Study summary: Every unique TCR and UMI combination, on average, appeared more than ten times in raw reads. Broader study findings: More often at tumor resection than at routine follow-up, ubiquitous expanded tumor TCRs were detected in the blood.

Time point in this sample: sample taken at primary tumor resection. Tumor, nontumor lung or frozen PBMC supplied whole RNA, sequenced without sorting. The 55 to 90 donors had untreated early-stage non-small cell lung cancer. This clonotype was counted a few times. What it recognizes is unknown. TCRdb called the 5' RACE reads again in MiXCR, with one record for every CDR3 protein. Among 90,000 to 95,000 distinct CDR3 sequences listed, more than 10% were seen once. V gave up 3 bases and J gave up 1 base, with 8 bases separating them. Germline loops: CDR1 KGHDR, CDR2 SFDVKD. CDR3 length: 15 amino acids. The source material was PBMCs, sampled at surgery. The sequence derives from a male donor with early-stage non-small cell lung cancer. This sequence joins TRBV24-1 and TRBJ2-2; D uncertain. Here the CDR3 reads CATSDITENTGELFF. CDR3 nucleotide sequence: TGTGCCACCAGTGATATCACAGAGAACACCGGGGAGCTGTTTTTT.